These 25 T cell receptor beta chains came from one sample sequenced in a study of blood T cell repertoires in COVID-19. TCRdb keeps only in-frame clones here, not all; method: immunoSEQ multiplex PCR. The sample carries about 370,000 clones, around 90% recorded once. Sequencing input: peripheral blood. These receptor sequences come from a woman aged 30 to 39 with COVID-19, enrolled during active disease.

The chain is built from TRBV28 and TRBJ2-7; 9 bases map to TRBD1. Per the germline V gene, CDR1 is MDHEN and CDR2 is SYDVKM. This CDR3 spans 16 amino acids. V was clipped by 0 bases and J by 4 bases; unmatched bases: 7. The CDR3 region has the DNA TGTGCCAGCAGTTTATGGGGACAGGGAGTAGGGTACGAGCAGTACTTC. Amino acids: CASSLWGQGVGYEQYF.

This chain links TRBV28 with TRBJ1-1; the D is unclear. The CDR3 sequence is 14 residues long. V was trimmed by 5 bases and J by 7 bases, leaving 17 bases between them. CDR1 and CDR2 (germline): MDHEN, SYDVKM. This CDR3 is CASSPPTELFEAFF. Written as DNA, the CDR3 is TGTGCCAGCAGTCCTCCAACAGAATTGTTTGAAGCTTTCTTT. Combining the CDR3 with reference TRBV28 and TRBJ1-1 gives the whole variable domain DVKVTQSSRYLVKRTGEKVFLECVQDMDHENMFWYRQDPGLGLRLIYFSYDVKMKEKGDIPEGYSVSREKKERFSLILESASTNQTSMYLCASSPPTELFEAFFGQGTRLTVV.

This rearrangement joins TRBV6-5 to TRBJ1-5, with TRBD1 matching 7 bases. J lost 3 bases, V lost 6 bases, and 2 bases had no gene match. CDR3 length: 13 amino acids. CDR1 and CDR2 (germline): MNHEY, SVGAGI. CDR3: CASRQGINQPQHF. DNA of the CDR3: TGTGCCAGCAGACAGGGGATCAATCAGCCCCAGCATTTT.

This chain uses TRBV2 with TRBJ1-1; D is ambiguous. V lost 7 bases and J 4 bases, leaving 19 bases between the germline ends. CDR3 length: 15 residues. CDR1 is SNHLY and CDR2 is FYNNEI in the germline V gene. The CDR3 DNA is TGTGCCAGCATTGGAGTCCCGATCTCCAGCACTGAAGCTTTCTTT. Protein sequence: CASIGVPISSTEAFF.

The CDR3 bases are TGTGCCAGCAGTTTAAAACCAGGGTATAGCAATCAGCCCCAGCATTTT. This translates into CASSLKPGYSNQPQHF. This rearrangement joins TRBV28 to TRBJ1-5, with TRBD1 as a possible D gene (5 bases). The CDR3 consists of 16 residues. CDR1 is MDHEN and CDR2 is SYDVKM in the germline V gene. V lost 2 bases and J lost 0, with 11 bases in between.

The V call is TRBV6-1, the J call TRBJ2-2, with 13 bases aligning to TRBD2. The ends lost 2 bases at V and 2 bases at J; junction bases unmatched: 5. The germline gives CDR1 MNHNS, CDR2 SASEGT. CDR3 length: 18 residues. The CDR3 DNA follows: TGTGCCAGCAGTGAAAGGAGACTAGCGGGAGGAAACACCGGGGAGCTGTTTTTT. This gives the protein CASSERRLAGGNTGELFF.

This chain links TRBV6-1 with TRBJ2-3; D is possibly TRBD1 (5 bases). The CDR3 loop spans 17 amino acids. V lost 3 bases, J lost 2 bases, and 18 bases lay in between. Germline values: CDR1 MNHNS, CDR2 SASEGT. The CDR3 protein is CASSDPGRIPPTDTQYF. The CDR3, as DNA: TGTGCCAGCAGTGACCCAGGGCGCATACCACCCACAGATACGCAGTATTTT.

This chain connects TRBV11-2 to TRBJ1-3; no reliable D call. The CDR3 covers 16 residues. Per germline, CDR1 SGHAT and CDR2 FQNNGV. V dropped 5 bases and J dropped 0 bases, with 14 bases sitting between them. CDR3 amino acids: CASSPDGLDSGNTIYF. The CDR3 region has the DNA TGTGCCAGCAGCCCGGACGGACTAGACTCTGGAAACACCATATATTTT.

This clone was observed a few times. The V and J genes are TRBV7-9 and TRBJ1-5, with D possibly matching TRBD1 (6 bases). The V end was cut by 0 bases, the J end by 1 base, with 7 bases between. The CDR3 contains 15 residues. Germline V gene data show CDR1 as SEHNR and CDR2 as FQNEAQ (reference sequence). This CDR3 is CASSLARGSNQPQHF. In nucleotides, the CDR3 is TGTGCCAGCAGCTTAGCGAGGGGGAGCAATCAGCCCCAGCATTTT.

The rearrangement uses TRBV14 and TRBJ2-7, with D possibly being TRBD1 (6 bases). Trimming stripped 5 bases from V and 7 bases from J, with 9 bases between. Germline CDR1 SGHDN, CDR2 FVKESK. CDR3 size: 11 residues. The DNA for the CDR3 is TGTGCCAGCAGCTTAGGGGGTGAGCAGTACTTC. Its translation is CASSLGGEQYF.

This clone was recorded a few times. The chain recombines TRBV2 with TRBJ1-4; 7 bases agree with TRBD1. This CDR3 spans 15 amino acids. The V and J ends lost 1 base and 7 bases, in that order; junction bases with no gene match: 6. CDR1 and CDR2 (germline): SNHLY, FYNNEI. CDR3 nucleotide sequence: TGTGCCAGCAGTGAAGGGTTAGGGGGCAGTGAAAAACTGTTTTTT. It encodes CASSEGLGGSEKLFF.

The J gene is TRBJ1-6, the V gene TRBV5-1; 7 bases agree with TRBD1. The CDR3 is made up of 16 amino acids. J gave up 6 bases and V 4 bases, and 10 bases lay outside the gene matches. Germline-derived CDR1 and CDR2 are SGHRS and YFSETQ. The CDR3 coding sequence is TGCGCCAGCAGCATGATGCCGGGGGACAGTAATTCACCCCTCCACTTT. This codes for CASSMMPGDSNSPLHF.

DNA of the CDR3: TGTGCCAGCACTCCGAGAGCGGGGGGGAACTACAATGAGCAGTTCTTC. Its translation is CASTPRAGGNYNEQFF. The chain uses TRBV28 and TRBJ2-1; 10 bases are a match to TRBD2. There are 16 residues in the CDR3. CDR1 is MDHEN and CDR2 is SYDVKM in the germline V gene. J gave up 3 bases and V 7 bases, and 9 bases lay outside the gene matches. The full variable domain, its missing parts supplied by reference TRBV28 and TRBJ2-1, is DVKVTQSSRYLVKRTGEKVFLECVQDMDHENMFWYRQDPGLGLRLIYFSYDVKMKEKGDIPEGYSVSREKKERFSLILESASTNQTSMYLCASTPRAGGNYNEQFFGPGTRLTVL.

CDR3 sequence: CAISELTTPEQYF. The CDR3 region has the DNA TGTGCCATCAGTGAGCTCACTACCCCCGAGCAGTACTTC. The chain is built from TRBV10-3 and TRBJ2-7, with D uncertain. This CDR3 contains 13 residues. Between the trimmed V and J ends, which lost 2 bases and 6 bases, there was a span of 11 bases. Germline V gene data show CDR1 as ENHRY and CDR2 as SYGVKD.

The V gene is TRBV19, the J gene TRBJ1-1; 12 nucleotides agree with TRBD1. Germline V gene data show CDR1 as LNHDA and CDR2 as SQIVND (reference sequence). The J segment lost 4 bases and the V segment lost 1 base, leaving 7 bases of the junction unmatched. The CDR3 consists of 17 residues. CDR3 nucleotide sequence: TGTGCCAGTAGTATAGGCTGGGACAGGGGGCAGGGCACTGAAGCTTTCTTT. Translation gives CASSIGWDRGQGTEAFF.

The chain joins TRBV18 to TRBJ2-3; TRBD1 agrees at 7 bases. This CDR3 is 13 amino acids long. Germline values: CDR1 KGHSH, CDR2 LQKENI. V lost 3 bases, J lost 5 bases, and 2 bases stayed unmatched. CDR3: CASSPTGEDTQYF. For the CDR3, the DNA is TGTGCCAGCTCACCCACAGGGGAAGATACGCAGTATTTT.

The chain carries TRBV3-1 (or the pseudogene TRBV3-2) and TRBJ2-1; the D gene could be TRBD1 or TRBD2 (10 bases each). This CDR3 is built from 20 residues. Germline V lookup: CDR1 LGHDT, CDR2 YNNKEL (reference sequence). The V end was cut by 4 bases, the J end by 4 bases, with 29 bases between. The CDR3 sequence is CASSPTGGRLAGVRYNEQFF. The DNA for the CDR3 is TGTGCCAGCAGCCCGACAGGGGGCCGGCTAGCGGGAGTGCGGTACAATGAGCAGTTCTTC.

The gene calls are TRBV20-1 and TRBJ1-1; TRBD1 is a possible D gene (6 bases). Germline CDR1 DFQATT, CDR2 SNEGSKA (reference sequence). Between the trimmed V and J ends, which lost 3 bases and 3 bases, there was a span of 11 bases. The CDR3 consists of 13 residues. CDR3 amino acids: CSASMQGYTEAFF. CDR3 bases: TGCAGTGCTAGTATGCAGGGGTACACTGAAGCTTTCTTT.

V and J are TRBV7-8 and TRBJ1-4; maybe TRBD1 (6 bases). From germline, CDR1 is SGHVS and CDR2 FQNEAQ. The CDR3 totals 17 residues. Trimming took 5 bases from V and 4 from J, leaving 20 bases between them. CDR3 bases: TGTGCCAGCAGCCCGCGAATTAGAGACAGGTTTAATGAAAAACTGTTTTTT. This translates into CASSPRIRDRFNEKLFF. The full variable domain, in which reference TRBV7-8 and TRBJ1-4 provide the parts outside the CDR3, is GAGVSQSPRYKVAKRGQDVALRCDPISGHVSLFWYQQALGQGPEFLTYFQNEAQLDKSGLPSDRFFAERPEGSVSTLKIQRTQQEDSAVYLCASSPRIRDRFNEKLFFGSGTQLSVL.

V is TRBV5-6 and J is TRBJ1-2; 7 bases agree with TRBD1. Trimming at V came to 0 bases and at J to 8 bases, leaving 7 bases not matched to a gene. Germline V CDR1 and CDR2: SGHDT, YYEEEE. The CDR3 runs 14 residues. This CDR3 reads CASSLAPGGDGYTF. CDR3 bases: TGTGCCAGCAGCTTGGCCCCAGGGGGAGACGGCTACACCTTC.

The chain is built from TRBV5-6 and TRBJ2-2; tentatively, D is TRBD1 (6 bases). The CDR3 consists of 16 residues. Germline CDR1 and CDR2: SGHDT and YYEEEE. Trimming removed 1 base at V and 1 base at J, with 11 bases between. CDR3 in amino acids: CASSLFPDRNTGELFF. In DNA form, the CDR3 reads TGTGCCAGCAGCTTGTTCCCGGACAGGAACACCGGGGAGCTGTTTTTT.

The rearrangement joins TRBV6-5 to TRBJ1-1, with TRBD1 matching 7 bases. V lost 5 bases to trimming and J lost 6 bases; unmatched junction nucleotides: 6. Germline CDR1 reads MNHEY; CDR2 reads SVGAGI. This CDR3 region has 13 residues. The CDR3 bases are TGTGCCAGCAGTCTTGACAGGGACGCTGAAGCTTTCTTT. Its translation: CASSLDRDAEAFF.

The V and J genes are TRBV7-9 and TRBJ2-1; TRBD1 might be the D (5 bases). Trimming cost V 6 bases and J 7 bases, with 13 bases left between them. The CDR3 sequence is 13 residues long. CDR1 and CDR2 from the germline V gene are SEHNR and FQNEAQ (reference sequence). As DNA, the CDR3 is TGTGCCAGCAGTAACCCCAGGGCAAATGAGCAGTTCTTC. It is translated as CASSNPRANEQFF.

This chain joins TRBV6-5 and TRBJ2-4, with a tentative D call TRBD2 (6 bases). With 2 bases removed from V and 9 bases from J, the gap between germline ends came to 17 bases. The CDR3 covers 15 residues. Germline-derived CDR1 and CDR2 are MNHEY and SVGAGI. DNA for the CDR3: TGTGCCAGCAGTTACACGACCGGGGGTACGAGCATTCAGTACTTC. This codes for CASSYTTGGTSIQYF.

The V gene is TRBV5-6, the J gene TRBJ1-3; tentatively, D is TRBD1 (5 bases). The germline V and J ends were trimmed by 6 bases and 7 bases, with 26 bases remaining between them. The CDR3 is made up of 17 amino acids. The V gene's germline CDR1 is SGHDT and CDR2 YYEEEE. In DNA, the CDR3 is TGTGCCAGCACCCCCCACGGACATTGGGCTTTCCGGAACACCATATATTTT. It specifies CASTPHGHWAFRNTIYF.